The subject of this entry is one T cell receptor beta chain. The antigen it recognizes is unknown. Nothing much larger sits one base from this clone, and base qualities are not available. This sample is drawn from a study of radiation and T cells in renal cell carcinoma (dated by TCRdb to between 2020 and 2021). With respect to the entire study: Samples were obtained from a clinical trial, in which 15 Gy stereotactic body radiation therapy was delivered to primary renal cell carcinomas and nephrectomy was performed 4 weeks later. In total, 50 or so samples underwent TCR beta sequencing: 25 or so tumors plus 27 peripheral blood samples. A total of 4 million to 5 million unique CDR3 nucleotide sequences, encoding some 2,700,000 unique CDR3 amino acid sequences, were found across all 53 samples.

The study at large found these results: Dynamics of the blood repertoire were not tracked past 4 weeks after treatment. Because pretreatment tumor biopsies were not available, the study could not determine whether clonotypes were already present within the tumor at baseline. In blood, the top tumor clonotypes increased from baseline to 2 weeks after radiation and then shrank by 4 weeks, which suggests a temporary expansion of tumor-resident clones. Because the trial had a single-armed design, the trial could not examine how radiation dose or scheduling affected the TCR repertoire.

TCR beta libraries were generated from genomic DNA with the immunoSEQ kit, following the manufacturer's recommendations. For library preparation, a first multiplex PCR was performed with proprietary primers, followed by a second PCR in which unique barcodes were added, and bead cleanups were performed after each round. A kit-provided positive control reaction and a negative control reaction were included in every sample batch. The final libraries were assessed on an Agilent 4200 TapeStation D1000 ScreenTape, pooled by volume, and quantified by qPCR. Sequencing was performed on an Illumina NextSeq500 with a MidOutput 150-cycle cartridge, and 156 Read1 and 15 Index1 cycles were run with kit custom primers. The pooled library was loaded at 0.8 to 1 pM, with a roughly 20% PhiX control spiked in. As for how the authors treated the data: Vendor-processed data were analyzed in R, and a clonotype was defined as all T cells sharing the same CDR3 nucleotide sequence. For clone abundance analyses, frequencies were normalized to the 10,000 most abundant clones per sample. Public T cell clones, which averaged fewer than five per sample, were excluded before analysis. An abundance difference of at least 32-fold between compartments was the criterion for calling clonotypes tumor-enriched or baseline blood-enriched. A beta-binomial differential abundance model was used to identify clonotypes that were expanded or contracted between blood time points. Similarity between tumor and blood repertoires was quantified using the Baroni-Urbani and Buser coefficient, and groups were compared with two-tailed Wilcoxon tests in R. TCRdb retrieved this table from immuneACCESS and kept in-frame rearrangements only. Not all clones are present; in checked studies, unresolved V genes account for under half, and no reason is known for the remainder. The D gene and trimming were derived from the DNA, and the V and J assignments and clone size from that table. This sample gives about 150,000 clones in total; approximately 90% of them show up just once. About 11% of the sample rests with the top ten.

V is reduced by 0 bases and J by 6 bases, leaving a spacing of 21 bases between them. From the germline V gene, CDR1 is SGHAT and CDR2 is FQNNGV. The CDR3 starts with the cysteine, ends with the phenylalanine, and has 17 residues. Here the CDR3 DNA is all that survives: 51 bases in frame from base 1. The time point label of this sample denotes: baseline pretreatment blood. The treatment or condition label, read with the paper, signifies: 15 Gy SBRT to primary tumor, nephrectomy 4 weeks later. To track tumor-enriched clonotypes, serial peripheral blood was sampled from radiation-treated patients at baseline and at 2 weeks and 4 weeks after SBRT. Every patient had renal cell carcinoma of clear cell pathology. Genomic DNA for TCR sequencing was prepared using the QIAamp DNA Blood Mini Kit (Qiagen). The analyses included just those samples that passed every quality control check.

The receptor chain draws on TRBV11-2 and TRBJ2-7; a weak D assignment points to TRBD2 (6 bases agree). The TCR originated in a woman aged 50 to 60 with renal cell carcinoma. Material: blood, obtained from a patient whose treatment included radiotherapy and nephrectomy. Read as DNA, the sequence is TGTGCCAGCAGCTTAGACCCGGGACTTAAGAGACCCATCGAGCAGTACTTC. This sequence encodes CASSLDPGLKRPIEQYF.